The clone carrying this T cell receptor beta chain was seen a few times. This sample is part of a study of regulatory T cells in long-lasting Graves disease. For TCR beta, libraries came from iRepertoire HTBI primers and Arm-PCR of CDR3 regions. TCRdb re-derived calls from the multiplex PCR reads in MiXCR, one entry per CDR3 protein. The sample shows 370,000 or so distinct CDR3 sequences, 15% to 20% of them seen only once. The time point here: newly diagnosed GD, antithyroid drugs for less than 3 months. The authors made the TCR library using RNA they extracted from PBMCs. In germline, CDR1 is MNHGY, CDR2 SVAAGI. The V end lost 4 bases, the J end lost 9 bases, and 13 bases lay between the germline ends. The CDR3 loop spans 13 amino acids. The data also belong to a second study, concerning T cells in Graves' hyperthyroidism and ophthalmopathy.

This clonotype was sampled from a woman younger than 35 with Graves disease. Sequenced material: peripheral blood mononuclear cells (PBMCs), taken at new diagnosis, from a patient treated with antithyroid drugs. The J gene is TRBJ2-1, the V gene TRBV6-9; D is uncertain. The CDR3 nucleotides are TGTGCCAGCAGTTCGTCCCTAGGTGCTGAGCAGTTCTTC. It translates to CASSSSLGAEQFF.